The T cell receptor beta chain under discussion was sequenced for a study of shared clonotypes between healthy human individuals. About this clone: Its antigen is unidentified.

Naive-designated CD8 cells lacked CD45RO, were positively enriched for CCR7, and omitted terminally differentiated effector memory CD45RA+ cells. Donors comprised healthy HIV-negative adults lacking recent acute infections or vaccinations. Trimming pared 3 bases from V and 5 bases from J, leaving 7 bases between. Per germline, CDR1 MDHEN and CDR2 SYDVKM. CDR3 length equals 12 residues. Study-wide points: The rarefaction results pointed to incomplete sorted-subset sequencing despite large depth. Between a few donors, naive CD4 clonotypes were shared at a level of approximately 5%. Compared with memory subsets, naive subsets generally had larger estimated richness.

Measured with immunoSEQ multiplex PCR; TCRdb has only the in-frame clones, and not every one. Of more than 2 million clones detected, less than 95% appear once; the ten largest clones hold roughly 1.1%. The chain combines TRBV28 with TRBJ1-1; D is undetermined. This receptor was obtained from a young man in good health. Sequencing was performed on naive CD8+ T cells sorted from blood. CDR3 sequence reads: CASSFIFTEAFF. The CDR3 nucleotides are TGTGCCAGCAGTTTTATTTTTACTGAAGCTTTCTTT.